Given below is one TCR beta chain in context. Its antigen is as yet unknown. This specimen belongs to a study of beta chain features in type 1 diabetes. Study observations and caveats: Type 1 diabetes patients showed fewer insertions and more deletions at VDJ junctions.

This CDR3 contains 17 residues. Germline V gives CDR1 SGHTS, CDR2 YDEGEE. Trimming cost V 2 bases and J 0 bases, with 15 bases left between them. Expressed TCRB transcripts were sequenced after all isolated RNA was converted to cDNA. Assay: immunoSEQ multiplex PCR; the TCRdb copy retains only in-frame clones and omits some. Of approximately 120,000 clones detected, under 40% appear once; the ten largest clones hold less than 0.08%. The chain links TRBV5-8 to TRBJ2-1; the D gene is possibly TRBD2 (6 bases). The TCR sequence derives from a woman aged 18-30 years in good health. Source material: stem cell memory CD4+ T cells from blood. The CDR3 DNA follows: TGTGCCAGCAGCTTATGGAAGTGGAGGGACTCCTACAATGAGCAGTTCTTC. Amino acids: CASSLWKWRDSYNEQFF. Filled out from reference TRBV5-8 and TRBJ2-1, the complete variable domain reads EAGVTQSPTHLIKTRGQQATLRCSPISGHTSVYWYQQALGLGLQFLLWYDEGEERNRGNFPPRFSGRQFPNYSSELNVNALELEDSALYLCASSLWKWRDSYNEQFFGPGTRLTVL.